This T cell receptor (beta chain) came from a study of T cell repertoires in cytomegalovirus infection. TCRdb reprocessed the reads with MiXCR, giving one entry per CDR3 protein. Counted here are around 740,000 distinct CDR3 sequences, under 40% occurring once; the ten biggest clones make up 2.5% to 3%. In its sample, this clonotype was seen a few times. The V segment lost 7 bases and the J segment 5 bases; nucleotides outside the gene matches: 14. CDR1 is SGHRS and CDR2 is YFSETQ in the germline V gene. The length of the CDR3 is 15 residues. The chain is built from TRBV5-1 and TRBJ1-1; 7 nucleotides match TRBD1. The source material was PBMCs. This receptor was obtained from a human donor in good health (CMV status not recorded). Some clones in this sample may be carry-over from other donors' samples. In nucleotides, the CDR3 is TGCGCCAGCGGAGGCGGGAGGGGGCTGGGGACTGAAGCTTTCTTT. It specifies CASGGGRGLGTEAFF.